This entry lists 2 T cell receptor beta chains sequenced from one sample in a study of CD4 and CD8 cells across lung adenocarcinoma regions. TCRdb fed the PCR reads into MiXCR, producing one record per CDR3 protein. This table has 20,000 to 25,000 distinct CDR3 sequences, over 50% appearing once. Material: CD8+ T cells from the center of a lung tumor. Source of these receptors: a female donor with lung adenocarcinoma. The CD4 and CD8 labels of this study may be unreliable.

The CDR3 reads CASSPHSGANVLTF. CDR3 nucleotide sequence: TGTGCCAGCAGCCCCCACTCTGGGGCCAACGTCCTGACTTTC. The chain joins TRBV7-2 to TRBJ2-6; D remains unclear. Trimming shortened V by 5 bases and J by 0 bases, and 5 bases separated the two germline ends. Germline V gene data show CDR1 as SGHTA and CDR2 as FQGNSA. This CDR3 region has 14 residues.

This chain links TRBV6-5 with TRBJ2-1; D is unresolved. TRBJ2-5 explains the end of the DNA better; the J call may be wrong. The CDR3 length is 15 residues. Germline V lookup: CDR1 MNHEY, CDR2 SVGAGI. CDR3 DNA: TGTGCCAGCAGTTACAGGCCAGCTCAACAAGAGACCCAGTACTTC. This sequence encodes CASSYRPAQQETQYF.